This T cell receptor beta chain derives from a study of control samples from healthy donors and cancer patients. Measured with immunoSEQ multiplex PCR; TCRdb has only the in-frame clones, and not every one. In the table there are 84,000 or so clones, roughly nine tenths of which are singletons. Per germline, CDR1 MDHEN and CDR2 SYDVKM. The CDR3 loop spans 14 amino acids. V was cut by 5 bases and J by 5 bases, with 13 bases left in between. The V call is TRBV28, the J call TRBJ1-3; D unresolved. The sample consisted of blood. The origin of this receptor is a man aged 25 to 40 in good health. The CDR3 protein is CASSPPRKRNTIYF. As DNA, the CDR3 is TGTGCCAGCAGTCCCCCGAGAAAAAGAAACACCATATATTTT.